A single sample gave rise to the 4 T cell receptor beta chains below, sequenced in a study of T cell responses to AZD1222 COVID-19 vaccine. Clones were sequenced by immunoSEQ multiplex PCR, and TCRdb holds only the in-frame ones, with some missing. The sample lists approximately 120,000 clones; about 90% were seen once. The specimen was peripheral blood, collected on day 0 of AZD1222 vaccination. These receptors all stem from an adult in good health.

The chain combines TRBV18 with TRBJ1-1, with TRBD1 matching over 7 bases. Trimming took 3 bases from V and 2 from J; bases not matched to a gene: 12. From germline, CDR1 is KGHSH and CDR2 LQKENI. The CDR3 totals 17 residues. The CDR3 is CASSPFRETGFNTEAFF. The CDR3 bases are TGTGCCAGCTCACCTTTCCGAGAGACAGGGTTTAACACTGAAGCTTTCTTT.

This sequence joins TRBV2 and TRBJ1-6; 7 nucleotides align to TRBD1. This CDR3 is 14 amino acids long. Germline CDR1 is SNHLY and CDR2 is FYNNEI. J gave up 10 bases and V 3 bases, and 6 bases lay outside the gene matches. The CDR3 here is CASSDRTGVSPLHF. In DNA form, the CDR3 reads TGTGCCAGCAGTGATCGGACAGGTGTGTCACCCCTCCACTTT.

This clone was observed a few times. This chain uses TRBV9 with TRBJ2-1; TRBD2 agrees at 10 bases. The CDR3 extends over 16 amino acids. J was trimmed by 7 bases and V by 3 bases; bases with no gene match: 10. Per germline, CDR1 SGDLS and CDR2 YYNGEE. CDR3 amino acids: CASSAPSGSAGNEQFF. The CDR3, as DNA: TGTGCCAGCAGCGCCCCTAGCGGGAGTGCGGGGAATGAGCAGTTCTTC.

The chain couples TRBV19 to TRBJ1-5; weak D call: TRBD1 (6 bases). The CDR3 covers 16 residues. V shed 6 bases and J shed 0 bases, with 15 bases lying between them. Germline V gene sequence: CDR1 LNHDA, CDR2 SQIVND (reference sequence). The CDR3 reads CASRRTVTYSNQPQHF. The CDR3 nucleotides read TGTGCCAGTAGGCGGACAGTGACCTATAGCAATCAGCCCCAGCATTTT. Complete variable domain (other parts from reference TRBV19 and TRBJ1-5): DGGITQSPKYLFRKEGQNVTLSCEQNLNHDAMYWYRQDPGQGLRLIYYSQIVNDFQKGDIAEGYSVSREKKESFPLTVTSAQKNPTAFYLCASRRTVTYSNQPQHFGDGTRLSIL.